This T cell receptor beta chain originates from a study of cytomegalovirus exposure and HLA in healthy donors. Between the trimmed V and J ends, which lost 0 bases and 2 bases, there was a span of 6 bases. CDR3 length equals 13 residues. Germline lookup yields CDR1 SGHNT and CDR2 YYREEE (reference sequence). The PCR contained 60 Vbeta and 13 Jbeta primers. Here immunoSEQ multiplex PCR was the method, and the copy in TCRdb shows in-frame clones only, minus some. The sample holds 75,000 to 95,000 clones, around 90% seen once. The origin of this receptor is a man aged 18 to 30 in good health and CMV-seronegative. Input material: PBMCs. The rearrangement joins TRBV5-4 to TRBJ2-7, with D tentatively TRBD1 (5 bases). The CDR3 DNA reads as TGTGCCAGCAGCTTGGGCAGGGCCTACGAGCAGTACTTC. Encoded protein: CASSLGRAYEQYF.